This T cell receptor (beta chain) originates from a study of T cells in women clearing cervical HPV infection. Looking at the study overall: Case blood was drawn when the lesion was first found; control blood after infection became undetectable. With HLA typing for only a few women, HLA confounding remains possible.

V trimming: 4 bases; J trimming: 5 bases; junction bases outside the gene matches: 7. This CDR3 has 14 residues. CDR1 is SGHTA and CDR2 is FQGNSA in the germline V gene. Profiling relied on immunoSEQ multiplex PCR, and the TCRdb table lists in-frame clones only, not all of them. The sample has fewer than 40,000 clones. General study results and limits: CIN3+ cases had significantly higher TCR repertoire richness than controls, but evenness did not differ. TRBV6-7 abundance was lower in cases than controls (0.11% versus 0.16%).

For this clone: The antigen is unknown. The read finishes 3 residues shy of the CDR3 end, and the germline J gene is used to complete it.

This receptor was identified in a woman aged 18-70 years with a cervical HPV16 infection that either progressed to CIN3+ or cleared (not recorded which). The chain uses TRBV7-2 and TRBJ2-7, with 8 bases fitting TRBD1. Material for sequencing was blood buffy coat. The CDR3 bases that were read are TGTGCCAGCAGCTCCGGACAGGGTCGGGACGAG. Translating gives CASSSGQGRDE. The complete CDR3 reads CASSSGQGRDEQYF.